These T cell receptor beta chains were read from a single sample in a study of somatic mutations in cytotoxic T cells in rheumatoid arthritis. Some clones are missing from TCRdb's copy, which holds only in-frame ones; the method was immunoSEQ multiplex PCR. Of several thousand clones in the sample, roughly three quarters are singletons; the top ten hold 4.9%. The sample comprised CD8+ T cells sorted from blood. Every receptor here comes from an adult with rheumatoid arthritis. Both conserved end residues are part of each CDR3. D genes are given only for firm matches. Only some rows state a clone size, as once, few, many or a class for expanded clones.

J: TRBJ2-2
D: NA
size: NA
V: TRBV5-8
CDR3: CASSAILALNTGELFF
DNA: TGTGCCAGCAGCGCGATACTTGCGCTGAACACCGGGGAGCTGTTTTTT

J: TRBJ2-7
D: NA
size: NA
V: TRBV18
CDR3: CASSPPNGDLLREQYF
DNA: TGTGCCAGCTCACCACCGAACGGGGACCTACTACGAGAGCAGTACTTC

J: TRBJ1-4
D: NA
size: NA
V: TRBV6-1
CDR3: CASSEGPGGLNEKLFF
DNA: TGTGCCAGCAGTGAGGGCCCCGGGGGACTTAATGAAAAACTGTTTTTT

J: TRBJ2-1
D: NA
size: NA
V: TRBV28
CDR3: CASSPGWTYNEQFF
DNA: TGTGCCAGCAGTCCCGGTTGGACCTACAATGAGCAGTTCTTC

J: TRBJ2-2
D: NA
size: NA
V: TRBV9
CDR3: CASSVGGATTGELFF
DNA: TGTGCCAGCAGCGTAGGGGGGGCGACCACCGGGGAGCTGTTTTTT

J: TRBJ2-3
D: NA
size: large
V: TRBV13
CDR3: CASSWDHRGQYF
DNA: TGTGCCAGCAGCTGGGACCACAGAGGGCAGTATTTT

J: TRBJ2-4
D: NA
size: few
V: TRBV9
CDR3: CASSPSGNIQYF
DNA: TGTGCCAGCAGCCCCTCGGGGAACATTCAGTACTTC

J: TRBJ2-1
D: TRBD2
size: NA
V: TRBV4-1
CDR3: CASSQGGLAGLNEQFF
DNA: TGCGCCAGCAGCCAAGGAGGACTAGCGGGGCTCAATGAGCAGTTCTTC

J: TRBJ1-4
D: NA
size: NA
V: TRBV6-5
CDR3: CASRTSMDSEKLFF
DNA: TGTGCCAGCAGGACTAGTATGGACAGTGAAAAACTGTTTTTT

J: TRBJ2-2
D: NA
size: NA
V: TRBV30
CDR3: CAWSSLLNTGELFF
DNA: TGTGCCTGGAGTAGCCTTCTGAACACCGGGGAGCTGTTTTTT

J: TRBJ2-5
D: NA
size: NA
V: TRBV7-8
CDR3: CASSPGGLGDQYF
DNA: TGTGCCAGCAGCCCCGGGGGCCTGGGGGACCAGTACTTC

J: TRBJ2-5
D: NA
size: NA
V: TRBV5-6
CDR3: CASSLIEETQYF
DNA: TGTGCCAGCAGCTTGATTGAGGAGACCCAGTACTTC

J: TRBJ2-6
D: NA
size: NA
V: TRBV5-6
CDR3: CASSLAPGAGANVLTF
DNA: TGTGCCAGCAGCTTGGCCCCCGGGGCTGGGGCCAACGTCCTGACTTTC

J: TRBJ1-4
D: TRBD1
size: NA
V: TRBV28
CDR3: CASSLTGATNEKLFF
DNA: TGTGCCAGCAGTTTGACAGGGGCAACTAATGAAAAACTGTTTTTT

J: TRBJ2-7
D: TRBD2
size: NA
V: TRBV25-1
CDR3: CASGLLRGGGRATYEQYF
DNA: TGTGCCAGCGGACTCTTAAGGGGAGGCGGGAGGGCAACCTACGAGCAGTACTTC

J: TRBJ2-2
D: NA
size: NA
V: TRBV5-4
CDR3: CASSEGTAGELFF
DNA: TGTGCCAGCAGCGAAGGGACTGCCGGGGAGCTGTTTTTT

J: TRBJ1-3
D: NA
size: NA
V: TRBV30
CDR3: CAWSPKTGRVGGNTIYF
DNA: TGTGCCTGGAGTCCAAAAACAGGGAGGGTTGGTGGAAACACCATATATTTT

J: TRBJ1-5
D: NA
size: NA
V: TRBV28
CDR3: CASSFSFRNQPQHF
DNA: TGTGCCAGCAGTTTCAGTTTTCGGAATCAGCCCCAGCATTTT

J: TRBJ1-1
D: TRBD1
size: NA
V: TRBV6-5
CDR3: CASSSLDRYTEAFF
DNA: TGTGCCAGCAGTTCATTGGACAGGTACACTGAAGCTTTCTTT

J: TRBJ2-2
D: TRBD1
size: NA
V: TRBV4-3
CDR3: CASSQDQVQGELLGGELFF
DNA: TGCGCCAGCAGCCAAGATCAGGTTCAGGGGGAGCTCCTGGGCGGGGAGCTGTTTTTT

J: TRBJ1-1
D: TRBD1
size: NA
V: TRBV9
CDR3: CASSFLRATGWSTEAFF
DNA: TGTGCCAGCAGCTTCCTCCGGGCGACAGGGTGGTCCACTGAAGCTTTCTTT

J: TRBJ2-1
D: NA
size: NA
V: TRBV2
CDR3: CARDSSYNEQFF
DNA: TGTGCCAGGGACAGCTCCTACAATGAGCAGTTCTTC

J: TRBJ1-1
D: TRBD1
size: NA
V: TRBV2
CDR3: CASSKGAGTGDTEAFF
DNA: TGTGCCAGCAGCAAAGGGGCCGGGACAGGGGATACTGAAGCTTTCTTT

J: TRBJ2-5
D: TRBD2
size: large
V: TRBV4-2
CDR3: CASSQDRGGEETQYF
DNA: TGTGCCAGCAGCCAAGATCGCGGGGGAGAAGAGACCCAGTACTTC

J: TRBJ2-1
D: TRBD1
size: NA
V: TRBV5-6
CDR3: CASSSAAGGNEQFF
DNA: TGTGCCAGCAGCTCCGCAGCAGGGGGCAATGAGCAGTTCTTC

J: TRBJ1-2
D: NA
size: NA
V: TRBV19
CDR3: CASSTSDRYYGYTF
DNA: TGTGCCAGTAGTACCTCAGACAGATACTATGGCTACACCTTC

J: TRBJ1-4
D: NA
size: NA
V: TRBV14
CDR3: CASSQGPNEKLFF
DNA: TGTGCCAGCAGCCAAGGGCCTAATGAAAAACTGTTTTTT

J: TRBJ1-6
D: NA
size: NA
V: TRBV9
CDR3: CASTGGNSPLHF
DNA: TGTGCCAGCACCGGTGGGAACTCACCCCTCCACTTT

J: TRBJ2-5
D: NA
size: once
V: TRBV7-6
CDR3: CASSLVAGMETQYF
DNA: TGTGCCAGCAGCTTAGTGGCGGGTATGGAGACCCAGTACTTC

J: TRBJ2-1
D: TRBD1
size: NA
V: TRBV11-2
CDR3: CASSLVQGVFAEQFF
DNA: TGTGCCAGCAGCTTAGTCCAGGGGGTCTTTGCTGAGCAGTTCTTC

J: TRBJ2-5
D: TRBD1
size: NA
V: TRBV30
CDR3: CAWGQGQGTQYF
DNA: TGTGCCTGGGGACAGGGGCAAGGGACCCAGTACTTC

J: TRBJ2-3
D: NA
size: NA
V: TRBV7-9
CDR3: CASSFSPWGDTQYF
DNA: TGTGCCAGCAGCTTCTCTCCCTGGGGCGATACGCAGTATTTT

J: TRBJ2-7
D: NA
size: NA
V: TRBV19
CDR3: CASSSGRAGRAYEQYF
DNA: TGTGCCAGTAGTAGTGGAAGGGCGGGAAGAGCCTACGAGCAGTACTTC

J: TRBJ1-1
D: NA
size: NA
V: TRBV28
CDR3: CASSLVAANTEAFF
DNA: TGTGCCAGCAGTTTAGTCGCAGCCAACACTGAAGCTTTCTTT

J: TRBJ2-1
D: NA
size: few
V: TRBV19
CDR3: CASSGGPGGGYNEQFF
DNA: TGTGCCAGTAGTGGAGGCCCCGGCGGCGGCTACAATGAGCAGTTCTTC

J: TRBJ2-3
D: TRBD2
size: NA
V: TRBV28
CDR3: CASSLLPGGAGADTQYF
DNA: TGTGCCAGCAGTTTACTCCCCGGGGGGGCGGGAGCCGATACGCAGTATTTT

J: TRBJ1-2
D: NA
size: NA
V: TRBV5-4
CDR3: CASSLYRDLSNYGYTF
DNA: TGTGCCAGCAGCTTGTATCGTGATCTGTCTAACTATGGCTACACCTTC

J: TRBJ2-5
D: TRBD2
size: NA
V: TRBV28
CDR3: CASSSPDVLAGDRAETQYF
DNA: TGTGCCAGCAGTTCACCCGACGTACTAGCGGGAGACCGAGCGGAGACCCAGTACTTC

J: TRBJ1-5
D: NA
size: few
V: TRBV28
CDR3: CASSNRVPGQPQHF
DNA: TGTGCCAGCAGCAACAGGGTGCCGGGTCAGCCCCAGCATTTT

J: TRBJ1-2
D: NA
size: medium-sized
V: TRBV28
CDR3: CASRDSYGYTF
DNA: TGTGCCAGCAGGGACAGCTATGGCTACACCTTC

J: TRBJ1-2
D: TRBD1
size: NA
V: TRBV28
CDR3: CASSPSHRGQINGYTF
DNA: TGTGCCAGCAGCCCATCCCATAGGGGGCAGATCAATGGCTACACCTTC

J: TRBJ2-1
D: TRBD2
size: NA
V: TRBV7-3
CDR3: CASSSGSSGGVDEQFF
DNA: TGTGCCAGCAGCTCCGGGTCTAGCGGGGGGGTAGATGAGCAGTTCTTC

J: TRBJ2-2
D: NA
size: NA
V: TRBV29-1
CDR3: CSVESSGSLPGELFF
DNA: TGCAGCGTTGAAAGCTCCGGTAGCTTACCCGGGGAGCTGTTTTTT

J: TRBJ1-1
D: NA
size: NA
V: TRBV15
CDR3: CATSRGAQVSEAFF
DNA: TGTGCCACCAGCAGAGGTGCACAGGTCTCCGAAGCTTTCTTT